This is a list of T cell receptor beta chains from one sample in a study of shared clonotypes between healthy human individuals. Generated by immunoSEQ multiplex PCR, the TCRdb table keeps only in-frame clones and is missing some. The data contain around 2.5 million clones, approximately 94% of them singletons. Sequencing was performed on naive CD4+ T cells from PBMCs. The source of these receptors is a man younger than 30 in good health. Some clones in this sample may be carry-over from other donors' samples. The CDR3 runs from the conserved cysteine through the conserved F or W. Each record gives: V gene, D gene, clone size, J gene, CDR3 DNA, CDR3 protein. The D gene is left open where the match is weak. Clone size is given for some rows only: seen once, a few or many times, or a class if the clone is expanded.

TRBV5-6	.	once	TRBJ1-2	TGTGCCAGCAGCTTAGGACAGTCCTATGGCTACACCTTC	CASSLGQSYGYTF
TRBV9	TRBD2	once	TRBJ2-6	TGTGCCAGCAGCGTAGCTCCCGGGGGGGGCTCTGGGGCCAACGTCCTGACTTTC	CASSVAPGGGSGANVLTF
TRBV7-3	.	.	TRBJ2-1	TGTGCCAGCAGCTTAGGACCAACCTACAATGAGCAGTTCTTC	CASSLGPTYNEQFF
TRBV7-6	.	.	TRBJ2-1	TGTGCCAGCAGCTTAGCGCGAGTAGTCACTGAGCAGTTCTTC	CASSLARVVTEQFF
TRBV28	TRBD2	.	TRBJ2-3	TGTGCCAGCAGTTTAGAGGGACTAGGGGGGACAGATACGCAGTATTTT	CASSLEGLGGTDTQYF
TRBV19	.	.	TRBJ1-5	TGTGCCAGTAGTAAAATGGGGGACTATAGCAATCAGCCCCAGCATTTT	CASSKMGDYSNQPQHF
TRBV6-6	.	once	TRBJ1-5	TGTGCCAGCAGTTACGGGGGGCGGCAGGGCGGTCAGCCCCAGCATTTT	CASSYGGRQGGQPQHF
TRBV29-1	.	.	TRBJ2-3	TGCAGCGTTGATCGGGAAACCACAGATACGCAGTATTTT	CSVDRETTDTQYF
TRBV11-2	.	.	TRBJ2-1	TGTGCCAGCAGCCCGAGGGAGACAGTCATAGTGGGCAATGAGCAGTTCTTC	CASSPRETVIVGNEQFF
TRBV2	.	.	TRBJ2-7	TGTGCCAAGTGGTTTGGGGGACCACACCTCTACGAGCAGTACTTC	CAKWFGGPHLYEQYF
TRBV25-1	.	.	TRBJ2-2	TGTGCCAGCAGTGTGCCAGGGGCTAACACCGGGGAGCTGTTTTTT	CASSVPGANTGELFF
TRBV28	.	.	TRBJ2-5	TGTGCCAGCAGTTTATGGGGGGAGGCGTCCAAAGAGACCCAGTACTTC	CASSLWGEASKETQYF